This entry lists 3 T cell receptor beta chains sequenced from one sample in a study of OX40 agonist ivuxolimab in advanced cancers. Sequencing used immunoSEQ multiplex PCR; TCRdb keeps in-frame clones, though not all of them. This sample has some 33,000 clones, with around 90% found just once. The source material was CD4+ or CD8+ T cells sorted from blood, sampled in a trial of the OX40 agonist ivuxolimab. All receptors come from an adult with an advanced solid tumor such as melanoma, head and neck, liver or kidney cancer.

The chain combines TRBV19 with TRBJ1-3; D gene unclear. V lost 5 bases and J lost 0, with 14 bases in between. CDR3 size: 16 residues. The V gene's germline CDR1 is LNHDA and CDR2 SQIVND (reference sequence). CDR3 residues: CASSRYPESSGNTIYF. The CDR3 nucleotides read TGTGCCAGTAGTCGATATCCGGAGAGCTCTGGAAACACCATATATTTT.

This clone showed up just once. The V gene is TRBV4-1, the J gene TRBJ2-7; a weak D match, TRBD2 (5 bases). This CDR3 spans 15 amino acids. The germline V and J ends were trimmed by 0 bases and 4 bases, with 13 bases remaining between them. In germline, CDR1 is MGHRA, CDR2 YSYEKL. The CDR3 coding sequence is TGCGCCAGCAGCCAAGAGCGTGGGCGGGTATACGAGCAGTACTTC. Residues: CASSQERGRVYEQYF.

V usage is TRBV7-2 and J usage is TRBJ2-7; 9 nucleotides align to TRBD1. This CDR3 is 16 amino acids long. Trimming cost V 4 bases and J 0 bases; bases outside gene matches: 7. CDR1 and CDR2 (germline): SGHTA, FQGNSA. The CDR3 protein is CASSSTGTGSSYEQYF. The CDR3 region has the DNA TGTGCCAGCAGCTCGACGGGGACAGGGAGCTCCTACGAGCAGTACTTC.